Listed below are T cell receptor beta chains from one sample, sequenced in a study of T cell responses to AZD1222 COVID-19 vaccine. The protocol was immunoSEQ multiplex PCR, while the TCRdb copy is restricted to in-frame clones and leaves out a portion. The sample lists 120,000 to 150,000 clones, about 90% seen once, with 7.5% to 8% in the top ten. This specimen consisted of peripheral blood, obtained 28 days after the second dose of the MenACWY control vaccine. These receptors all stem from an adult who received the MenACWY meningococcal vaccine as a control. Each CDR3 is given with its conserved first and last residue. A D gene is named only where the DNA matches it firmly. Not every row has a clone size; where given, it reads once, few, many or a size class.

j_gene: TRBJ1-1; v_gene: TRBV3-1/TRBV3-2; abundance: few; d_gene: NA; CDR3nt: TGTGCCAGCAGCCAATGGGGGACGGGGAACACTGAAGCTTTCTTT; CDR3aa: CASSQWGTGNTEAFF
j_gene: TRBJ2-3; v_gene: TRBV10-3; abundance: NA; d_gene: TRBD1; CDR3nt: TGTGCCACCAGAATCGGGACAGACAGCACAGATACGCAGTATTTT; CDR3aa: CATRIGTDSTDTQYF
j_gene: TRBJ2-5; v_gene: TRBV7-3; abundance: NA; d_gene: TRBD2; CDR3nt: TGTGCCAGCAGTCTTTGGGGGGGAGTAGAGACCCAGTACTTC; CDR3aa: CASSLWGGVETQYF
j_gene: TRBJ2-2; v_gene: TRBV7-9; abundance: NA; d_gene: NA; CDR3nt: TGTGCCAGCAGCTTAGAACTGGGGACGGAGACCGGGGAGCTGTTTTTT; CDR3aa: CASSLELGTETGELFF
j_gene: TRBJ2-7; v_gene: TRBV6-5; abundance: NA; d_gene: TRBD1; CDR3nt: TGTGCCAGCAGCACCGCAGGGGGCGGCTACGAGCAGTACTTC; CDR3aa: CASSTAGGGYEQYF
j_gene: TRBJ2-3; v_gene: TRBV19; abundance: NA; d_gene: NA; CDR3nt: TGTGCCAGTAGTCCCGGACAGTACACAGATACGCAGTATTTT; CDR3aa: CASSPGQYTDTQYF
j_gene: TRBJ2-1; v_gene: TRBV5-6; abundance: NA; d_gene: TRBD2; CDR3nt: TGTGCCAGCAGCTTCGGAGCGGGAATTGAGCAGTTCTTC; CDR3aa: CASSFGAGIEQFF
j_gene: TRBJ2-1; v_gene: TRBV6-5; abundance: NA; d_gene: TRBD2; CDR3nt: TGTGCCAGCAGTTACACCGGGACTAGCTCCAACAATGAGCAGTTCTTC; CDR3aa: CASSYTGTSSNNEQFF
j_gene: TRBJ1-3; v_gene: TRBV12-3/TRBV12-4; abundance: NA; d_gene: NA; CDR3nt: TGTGCCAGCAGTTTGTTCAGCCAAACCATATATTTT; CDR3aa: CASSLFSQTIYF
j_gene: TRBJ1-5; v_gene: TRBV19; abundance: NA; d_gene: NA; CDR3nt: TGTGCCAGTAGGGTAGTCCACCGGGGCAATCAGCCCCAGCATTTT; CDR3aa: CASRVVHRGNQPQHF
j_gene: TRBJ2-7; v_gene: TRBV7-9; abundance: NA; d_gene: TRBD2; CDR3nt: TGTGCCAGCAGCCCACTAGCGGGAGTTGCCTACGAGCAGTACTTC; CDR3aa: CASSPLAGVAYEQYF
j_gene: TRBJ2-7; v_gene: TRBV5-1; abundance: NA; d_gene: TRBD2; CDR3nt: TGCGCCAGCAGCTTGGTTAGCGGGGGGGCTTTCGAGCAGTACTTC; CDR3aa: CASSLVSGGAFEQYF
j_gene: TRBJ2-6; v_gene: TRBV4-3; abundance: NA; d_gene: NA; CDR3nt: TGCGCCAGCAGCCAAGATAGCGCATCTGGGGCCAACGTCCTGACTTTC; CDR3aa: CASSQDSASGANVLTF
j_gene: TRBJ1-2; v_gene: TRBV6-1; abundance: NA; d_gene: TRBD1; CDR3nt: TGTGCCAGCAGTGATGGTCCCGGGACAGGGGCCGGCTACACCTTC; CDR3aa: CASSDGPGTGAGYTF
j_gene: TRBJ2-5; v_gene: TRBV19; abundance: NA; d_gene: NA; CDR3nt: TGTGCCAGTAGTATGTGGAGCCCTAGACTACAAGAGACCCAGTACTTC; CDR3aa: CASSMWSPRLQETQYF
j_gene: TRBJ2-7; v_gene: TRBV28; abundance: NA; d_gene: TRBD1; CDR3nt: TGTGCCACCCTAGGACAGGGGGCGATGGCCTACGAGCAGTACTTC; CDR3aa: CATLGQGAMAYEQYF
j_gene: TRBJ2-7; v_gene: TRBV28; abundance: NA; d_gene: TRBD1; CDR3nt: TGTGCCAGCAGTTTAAGGTCAGGGGGCCATTCCTACGAGCAGTACTTC; CDR3aa: CASSLRSGGHSYEQYF
j_gene: TRBJ1-1; v_gene: TRBV11-2; abundance: NA; d_gene: NA; CDR3nt: TGTGCCAGCAGCTTAAATGGGCAGGGGTCCGCTGAAGCTTTCTTT; CDR3aa: CASSLNGQGSAEAFF
j_gene: TRBJ1-2; v_gene: TRBV28; abundance: NA; d_gene: TRBD1; CDR3nt: TGTGCCAGCAGTCCTCCGGGACAGGGTGACCTTAACTATGGCTACACCTTC; CDR3aa: CASSPPGQGDLNYGYTF
j_gene: TRBJ1-3; v_gene: TRBV28; abundance: NA; d_gene: NA; CDR3nt: TGTGCCAGCAGTTCTGGGGGGACTGGAAACACCATATATTTT; CDR3aa: CASSSGGTGNTIYF
j_gene: TRBJ2-5; v_gene: TRBV7-2; abundance: NA; d_gene: NA; CDR3nt: TGTGCCAGCAGCCCAGGGGGAGGACAAGAGACCCAGTACTTC; CDR3aa: CASSPGGGQETQYF
j_gene: TRBJ2-4; v_gene: TRBV18; abundance: NA; d_gene: NA; CDR3nt: TGTGCCAGCTCACACTTTCCGCCCGGACAGCATATAGCCAAAAACATTCAGTACTTC; CDR3aa: CASSHFPPGQHIAKNIQYF
j_gene: TRBJ2-7; v_gene: TRBV7-2; abundance: NA; d_gene: TRBD2; CDR3nt: TGTGCCAGCAGCCCAAGTGGGACTAGCGGGACATACGAGCAGTACTTC; CDR3aa: CASSPSGTSGTYEQYF
j_gene: TRBJ2-1; v_gene: TRBV28; abundance: NA; d_gene: NA; CDR3nt: TGTGCCAGCAGTTTCGGGTTGGCGGGCTCCGTCTGGGGGAATGAGCAGTTCTTC; CDR3aa: CASSFGLAGSVWGNEQFF
j_gene: TRBJ1-6; v_gene: TRBV2; abundance: NA; d_gene: NA; CDR3nt: TGTGCCAGCAGTGATAGGGCAGTGAATAATTCACCCCTCCACTTT; CDR3aa: CASSDRAVNNSPLHF
j_gene: TRBJ1-1; v_gene: TRBV3-1/TRBV3-2; abundance: NA; d_gene: NA; CDR3nt: TGTGCCAGCAGCGCCCTTCAGGGGTCGTTACCTGAAGCTTTCTTT; CDR3aa: CASSALQGSLPEAFF
j_gene: TRBJ2-1; v_gene: TRBV6-5; abundance: NA; d_gene: NA; CDR3nt: TGTGCCAGCAGTCAAACCTCCGCGGCGTACAATGAGCAGTTCTTC; CDR3aa: CASSQTSAAYNEQFF
j_gene: TRBJ2-2; v_gene: TRBV6-2/TRBV6-3; abundance: NA; d_gene: TRBD2; CDR3nt: TGTGCCAGCAGTCACCGGGAGGTCGGGGAGCTGTTTTTT; CDR3aa: CASSHREVGELFF
j_gene: TRBJ2-5; v_gene: TRBV7-2; abundance: NA; d_gene: NA; CDR3nt: TGTGCCAGCAGCTTACGACCCCCGGGGGCCCAAGAGACCCAGTACTTC; CDR3aa: CASSLRPPGAQETQYF
j_gene: TRBJ1-4; v_gene: TRBV4-3; abundance: once; d_gene: NA; CDR3nt: TGCGCCAGCAGCCAAGATCAGCCGGGGACCAATAATGAAAAACTGTTTTTT; CDR3aa: CASSQDQPGTNNEKLFF
j_gene: TRBJ2-1; v_gene: TRBV6-6; abundance: NA; d_gene: TRBD2; CDR3nt: TGTGCCAGCAGTTACCCCGGACTAGCGGGGATCTATGAGCAGTTCTTC; CDR3aa: CASSYPGLAGIYEQFF
j_gene: TRBJ2-5; v_gene: TRBV19; abundance: few; d_gene: NA; CDR3nt: TGTGCCAGTAGCCCCCAGCATTCGGAGACCCAGTACTTC; CDR3aa: CASSPQHSETQYF
j_gene: TRBJ2-3; v_gene: TRBV27; abundance: NA; d_gene: TRBD2; CDR3nt: TGTGCCAGCAGTTTATCAACTAGCGGGGCTAGCACAGATACGCAGTATTTT; CDR3aa: CASSLSTSGASTDTQYF
j_gene: TRBJ2-3; v_gene: TRBV24-1; abundance: once; d_gene: TRBD2; CDR3nt: TGTGCCACCAGTAAAGCGGGGGGGCGGACAGATACGCAGTATTTT; CDR3aa: CATSKAGGRTDTQYF
j_gene: TRBJ2-5; v_gene: TRBV27; abundance: NA; d_gene: TRBD2; CDR3nt: TGTGCCAGCCTAGCGGGCCCCGGGCGAGCCCAGTACTTC; CDR3aa: CASLAGPGRAQYF
j_gene: TRBJ1-2; v_gene: TRBV28; abundance: NA; d_gene: NA; CDR3nt: TGTGCCAGCAAGGCGTCAGGAGTTAACTATGGCTACACCTTC; CDR3aa: CASKASGVNYGYTF